The 27 T cell receptor beta chains presented below share a single source sample, sequenced in a study of cytomegalovirus exposure and HLA in healthy donors. 60 Vbeta and 13 Jbeta primers were used in PCR. Some clones are missing from TCRdb's copy, which holds only in-frame ones; the method was immunoSEQ multiplex PCR. Reported are 150,000 to 200,000 clones; the ten largest clones contain around 0.7%. The sample consisted of PBMCs. These receptors were obtained from a boy aged 5-17 years in good health and CMV-seronegative.

This chain uses TRBV18 with TRBJ2-7; D is unclear. Per the germline V gene, CDR1 is KGHSH and CDR2 is LQKENI. Trimming cost V 2 bases and J 6 bases, with 11 bases left between them. The CDR3 consists of 13 residues. The CDR3 is CASSPSPSGEQYF. The CDR3 bases are TGTGCCAGCTCACCATCCCCTTCGGGCGAGCAGTACTTC.

The gene calls are TRBV7-7 and TRBJ2-1, with 7 positions matching TRBD1. CDR3 length: 18 residues. V was pared by 0 bases and J by 0 bases, with 8 bases of the junction left unmatched. Germline V gene sequence: CDR1 SSHAT, CDR2 FNYEAQ (reference sequence). The CDR3 coding sequence is TGTGCCAGCAGCTTAGCGCCCGGGACAGCTAGCTCCTACAATGAGCAGTTCTTC. It codes for CASSLAPGTASSYNEQFF.

The rearrangement uses TRBV7-9 and TRBJ2-7, with a possible D match to TRBD2 (6 bases). V was clipped by 5 bases and J by 6 bases, with 14 bases between them. Germline V gene data show CDR1 as SEHNR and CDR2 as FQNEAQ (reference sequence). This CDR3 region has 13 residues. The CDR3 reads CASSRLMEGEQYF. The CDR3 DNA is TGTGCCAGCAGCCGCCTGATGGAGGGCGAGCAGTACTTC.

The rearrangement joins TRBV7-3 to TRBJ2-3, with a tentative D call TRBD1 (5 bases). The germline V gene has CDR1 SGHTA and CDR2 FQGTGA. The CDR3 is made up of 13 amino acids. V was trimmed by 5 bases and J by 1 base, leaving 7 bases between them. CDR3 bases: TGTGCCAGCAGCCCACAGGGCACAGATACGCAGTATTTT. As protein: CASSPQGTDTQYF.

The rearrangement joins TRBV19 to TRBJ1-4; D ambiguous. Germline assignment: CDR1 LNHDA and CDR2 SQIVND (reference sequence). V lost 5 bases to trimming and J lost 4 bases, with 8 bases between them. CDR3 length: 13 residues. In DNA form, the CDR3 reads TGTGCCAGTAGTTTCCGGGTTAATGAAAAACTGTTTTTT. It translates to CASSFRVNEKLFF.

The rearrangement links TRBV28 to TRBJ2-7, with a tentative D call TRBD1 (5 bases). CDR3 length equals 14 residues. Per the germline V gene, CDR1 is MDHEN and CDR2 is SYDVKM. Trimming shortened V by 3 bases and J by 3 bases, and 12 bases separated the two germline ends. The CDR3 reads CASSFPTGDYEQYF. As DNA, the CDR3 is TGTGCCAGCAGTTTTCCTACAGGAGACTACGAGCAGTACTTC.

The V gene is TRBV5-1, the J gene TRBJ1-1; the D gene is possibly TRBD1 (6 bases). CDR3 length equals 14 residues. Trimming removed 1 base at V and 1 base at J, with 8 bases between. The germline gives CDR1 SGHRS, CDR2 YFSETQ. The DNA for the CDR3 is TGCGCCAGCAGCTTGTCAGGGGAGAACACTGAAGCTTTCTTT. Translating it yields CASSLSGENTEAFF.

The rearrangement uses TRBV11-2 and TRBJ1-1; maybe TRBD1 (6 bases). V was cut by 6 bases and J by 1 base, with 15 bases left in between. Germline loops: CDR1 SGHAT, CDR2 FQNNGV. This CDR3 is 15 amino acids long. CDR3 sequence: CASRWLKDRNTEAFF. The CDR3 DNA reads as TGTGCCAGCAGATGGTTAAAGGACAGGAACACTGAAGCTTTCTTT.

The chain uses TRBV28 and TRBJ1-1; D gene uncertain. The germline V and J ends were trimmed by 3 bases and 2 bases, with 13 bases remaining between them. Germline CDR1 reads MDHEN; CDR2 reads SYDVKM. The CDR3 consists of 15 residues. The CDR3 nucleotides read TGTGCCAGCAGTTTGGCAGGAAAGTCCAACACTGAAGCTTTCTTT. It translates to CASSLAGKSNTEAFF.

This chain links TRBV7-9 with TRBJ2-2; 7 bases align to TRBD2. This CDR3 spans 16 amino acids. With V trimmed by 1 base and J by 6 bases, 8 bases remained unmatched. The germline gives CDR1 SEHNR, CDR2 FQNEAQ (reference sequence). The DNA for the CDR3 is TGTGCCAGCAGCTTAGTGCCGGGAGGTTTCGCCGGGGAGCTGTTTTTT. Its protein is CASSLVPGGFAGELFF.

CDR3 residues: CASIKGPGGGTLMNTEAFF. The CDR3 nucleotides read TGTGCCAGTATAAAGGGCCCGGGAGGGGGGACTCTCATGAACACTGAAGCTTTCTTT. This chain links TRBV19 with TRBJ1-1; D is possibly TRBD1 (6 bases). The CDR3 has 19 residues. Germline CDR1 LNHDA, CDR2 SQIVND (reference sequence). Trimming took 7 bases from V and 0 from J, leaving 27 bases between them.

V and J are TRBV2 and TRBJ1-4; a possible D gene is TRBD1 (6 bases). Looked up from germline, CDR1 is SNHLY and CDR2 is FYNNEI. The CDR3 consists of 16 residues. The V gene lost 5 bases and the J gene lost 4 bases, with 17 bases spanning the gap. CDR3 residues: CASSSGQTDFNEKLFF. For the CDR3, the DNA is TGTGCCAGCAGTTCGGGACAAACCGATTTTAATGAAAAACTGTTTTTT.

V and J are TRBV5-1 and TRBJ2-3; 11 bases match TRBD1. Germline values: CDR1 SGHRS, CDR2 YFSETQ. With 4 bases clipped from V and 6 bases from J, the junction kept 22 bases outside the gene matches. The CDR3 totals 20 residues. CDR3 coding DNA: TGCGCCAGCAGCCTCGAAGGAGGGACAGGGGGACGCGGGGTACGCGATACGCAGTATTTT. Amino acid sequence: CASSLEGGTGGRGVRDTQYF.

The chain recombines TRBV6-5 with TRBJ2-3; tentative D call: TRBD1 (5 bases). V lost 6 bases, J lost 2 bases, and 9 bases lay in between. Germline CDR1 MNHEY, CDR2 SVGAGI. The CDR3 covers 13 residues. In DNA, the CDR3 is TGTGCCAGCAGGCAAGGGGTCACAGATACGCAGTATTTT. Its protein is CASRQGVTDTQYF.

The rearrangement uses TRBV7-8 and TRBJ1-2; no clear D. CDR1 is SGHVS, CDR2 FQNEAQ, per germline. This CDR3 has 15 residues. V dropped 5 bases and J dropped 5 bases, with 18 bases sitting between them. The DNA of the CDR3 is TGTGCCAGCAGCCCCCGAGTGCGGGAAATATATGGCTACACCTTC. Protein product: CASSPRVREIYGYTF.

The genes are TRBV7-9 and TRBJ2-5; 12 bases match TRBD2. The germline CDR1 and CDR2 sequences are SEHNR and FQNEAQ (reference sequence). With 3 bases clipped from V and 11 bases from J, the junction kept 13 bases outside the gene matches. This CDR3 is built from 16 residues. The CDR3, as DNA: TGTGCCAGCAGCTTGGGGACTAGCGGGCCGCTGCCATCGCAGTACTTC. Protein product: CASSLGTSGPLPSQYF.

The V gene is TRBV9, the J gene TRBJ2-2, with 8 bases fitting TRBD2. Germline CDR1 is SGDLS and CDR2 is YYNGEE. With V trimmed by 2 bases and J by 4 bases, 4 bases remained unmatched. The CDR3 loop spans 15 amino acids. The CDR3 sequence: CASSVVRGGTGELFF. CDR3 DNA: TGTGCCAGCAGCGTGGTACGGGGGGGCACCGGGGAGCTGTTTTTT.

The chain is built from TRBV5-1 and TRBJ2-5; no firm D call. Matching the DNA end better, TRBJ2-7 makes the J call doubtful. The V gene's germline CDR1 is SGHRS and CDR2 YFSETQ. The CDR3 runs 12 residues. The CDR3 sequence: CASSFSTYEQYF. Here the CDR3 DNA reads TGCGCCAGCAGCTTCTCTACCTACGAGCAGTACTTC.

The chain uses TRBV2 and TRBJ1-1; 9 nucleotides agree with TRBD1. The germline V gene encodes CDR1 SNHLY and CDR2 FYNNEI. CDR3 length: 14 residues. Trimming at V came to 9 bases and at J to 3 bases, leaving 8 bases not matched to a gene. The CDR3 region is CARSTGGRDTEAFF. The CDR3 DNA sequence: TGTGCCAGGAGCACAGGGGGCAGGGACACTGAAGCTTTCTTT.

V usage is TRBV6-1 and J usage is TRBJ2-5, with 8 bases that match TRBD2. The CDR3 is 14 residues long. V was clipped by 6 bases and J by 1 base; unmatched bases: 4. CDR1 and CDR2 (germline): MNHNS, SASEGT. The CDR3, as DNA: TGTGCCAGCAGGATCGGGGGGGCCCAAGAGACCCAGTACTTC. Protein sequence: CASRIGGAQETQYF.

The chain links TRBV6-1 to TRBJ1-4, with D possibly matching TRBD1 (6 bases). V shed 4 bases and J shed 8 bases, with 20 bases lying between them. CDR1 is MNHNS and CDR2 is SASEGT in the germline V gene. The CDR3 extends over 16 amino acids. This chain's CDR3 is CASSALRQVGREKLFF. The CDR3 DNA follows: TGTGCCAGCAGTGCCCTTAGACAGGTGGGAAGGGAAAAACTGTTTTTT.

V usage is TRBV7-9 and J usage is TRBJ1-2, with a possible D match to TRBD1 (5 bases). Trimming removed 2 bases from V and 6 bases from J, with 16 bases in between. CDR1 and CDR2 (germline): SEHNR, FQNEAQ (reference sequence). This CDR3 comprises 15 residues. CDR3 DNA sequence: TGTGCCAGCAGCTTATTTGGGGCCGCCAAGCATGGCTACACCTTC. This translates into CASSLFGAAKHGYTF.

The chain joins TRBV7-8 to TRBJ2-1, with D hard to call. Trimming took off 5 bases at V and 7 bases at J, with 6 bases between the two ends. From germline, CDR1 is SGHVS and CDR2 FQNEAQ. This CDR3 has 11 amino acids. This chain's CDR3 is CASSPRNEQFF. CDR3 sequence (DNA): TGTGCCAGCAGCCCTCGTAATGAGCAGTTCTTC.

This sequence joins TRBV30 and TRBJ2-7, with 12 bases lining up with TRBD1. With 1 base clipped from V and 4 bases from J, the junction kept 5 bases outside the gene matches. Germline V CDR1 and CDR2: GTSNPN, SVGIG (reference sequence). This CDR3 is 15 amino acids long. Here the CDR3 DNA reads TGTGCCTGGAGTGCCCCGGGACAGGGGGCGTACGAGCAGTACTTC. Translation: CAWSAPGQGAYEQYF.

This chain connects TRBV7-2 to TRBJ2-3, with TRBD2 as a possible D gene (6 bases). This CDR3 region has 13 residues. V was clipped by 5 bases and J by 6 bases, with 12 bases between them. The germline V gene encodes CDR1 SGHTA and CDR2 FQGNSA. The CDR3 here is CASSPPAGDTQYF. CDR3 bases: TGTGCCAGCAGCCCACCCGCGGGGGATACGCAGTATTTT.

The chain is built from TRBV9 and TRBJ1-4; 7 bases align to TRBD1. The V segment lost 4 bases and the J segment 3 bases; nucleotides outside the gene matches: 9. Per the germline V gene, CDR1 is SGDLS and CDR2 is YYNGEE. The CDR3 length is 16 residues. DNA for the CDR3: TGTGCCAGCAGCCCCCACACAGGGGTAGCTAATGAAAAACTGTTTTTT. Amino acid sequence: CASSPHTGVANEKLFF.

The chain employs TRBV30 and TRBJ2-3; TRBD2 aligns across 8 bases. V shed 2 bases, J shed 1 base, and the junction held 11 bases outside the gene matches. The germline gives CDR1 GTSNPN, CDR2 SVGIG (reference sequence). The CDR3 totals 17 residues. The CDR3 here is CAWSSSWGAGGTDTQYF. The CDR3 region has the DNA TGTGCCTGGAGTAGCTCCTGGGGAGCGGGGGGCACAGATACGCAGTATTTT.